Listed here is a single TCR beta chain. Molecular barcoding with unique molecular identifiers was used for the TCRbeta library. TCRdb re-called the PCR reads through MiXCR, storing one row per CDR3 protein. The sample holds about 610,000 distinct CDR3 sequences, about 10% seen once. This sample is drawn from a study of T-cell reconstitution after alpha-beta-depleted transplantation in children. Deletions cut 0 bases from V and 5 bases from J, with 13 bases between. There are 15 residues in the CDR3. Per the germline V gene, CDR1 is SNHLY and CDR2 is FYNNEI. The rearrangement joins TRBV2 to TRBJ1-2, with TRBD1 as a possible D gene (6 bases). The sequencing used PBMCs from the stem cell graft donor, collected from the stem cell graft. The clonotype originates from a human donor who donated a stem cell graft to a child with acute myeloid leukemia. As DNA, the CDR3 is TGTGCCAGCAGTGAAGCAACCCGGACAGTTTATGGCTACACCTTC. Protein sequence: CASSEATRTVYGYTF.